This TCR beta chain was sequenced during a study of T-cell reconstitution after alpha-beta-depleted transplantation in children. Trimming stripped 3 bases from V and 1 base from J, with 9 bases between. This CDR3 is built from 15 residues. Germline V gene data show CDR1 as KGHSH and CDR2 as LQKENI. This clonotype was seen a handful of times. Unique molecular identifiers tagged the TCRbeta library. TCRdb passed the PCR reads through MiXCR, listing each CDR3 protein once. The data show some 290,000 distinct CDR3 sequences, with over 8% seen just once and about a tenth held by the top ten. The sequencing used PBMCs from the stem cell graft donor, collected from the stem cell graft. The gene calls are TRBV18 and TRBJ2-2, with D perhaps matching TRBD1 (5 bases). The TCR comes from a human donor who donated a stem cell graft to a child with SCID. Here the CDR3 DNA reads TGTGCCAGCTCACCCTCAGGGTTGAACACCGGGGAGCTGTTTTTT. It translates to CASSPSGLNTGELFF.